This paragraph reports one T cell receptor beta chain. It has no known antigen specificity. Per-nucleotide qualities are absent, and no much larger clonotype sits a single base away. Each collaborating institution followed its own protocols to collect whole blood in K2EDTA tubes. Collaborator samples were shipped for TCRbeta analysis as frozen whole blood, isolated PBMCs, or DNA extracted from either sample type. The data derive from a study of blood T cell repertoires in COVID-19 (dated by TCRdb to the early 2020s). Context from the whole study: Samples from collaborators originated in the United States, Italy and Spain and spanned both the acute and convalescent phases of COVID-19. A de-identified subject ID, COVID-19 status, age in years and sex were almost always included in the sample metadata. The dataset comprised deeply sampled blood TCRbeta repertoires from subjects exposed to, actively infected with, or recovered from COVID-19. The material from the prospective study consisted of cDNA or gDNA derived from T cells, B-cell-depleted T cells, or PBMCs. HLA class I and class II types, where available, came from metadata supplied by the sample provider rather than from assay-based typing. The repertoires were released in a freely available public database meant as a resource for research on the immune response to SARS-CoV-2. Samples were obtained from the ongoing ImmuneRACE study (first 160 participants) and from 1,000 to 1,500 subjects provided by 6 global collaborators. What the authors observed across the whole study: Clinical and demographic metadata were provided uncurated, with the amount varying by source and participant.

TCRbeta CDR3 regions were amplified from genomic DNA using the immunoSEQ Assay, a bias-controlled multiplex PCR. The paper's data handling went like this. Within the assay, amplification of reference gene primers was used to estimate how many nucleated cells each sample contained. Sequence reads were collapsed and filtered to measure the absolute abundance of every unique TCRbeta CDR3 rearrangement. Productive Simpson clonality was computed per sample as the square root of Simpson's diversity index over productive rearrangements. Imported from immuneACCESS, the table was reduced by TCRdb to in-frame sequences with V and J called. These copies leave out some clones; in studies compared against another copy, an unresolved V gene accounts for under half, and the cause of the remainder is not known. V, J and clone size derive from that table, while D and trimming were established from the DNA sequence. This sample holds about 72,000 clones; roughly 86% were observed only once. Of the sample, around 13% is held by the ten largest clones.

The source is a woman aged 60-75 years with acute or convalescent COVID-19. Sequenced: peripheral blood.

The CDR3 region reads CASSSRVGAPNNEQFF. The sequence in DNA is TGTGCCAGCAGTTCTAGGGTGGGGGCACCCAACAATGAGCAGTTCTTC. The chain couples TRBV6-4 to TRBJ2-1; TRBD1 is possibly the D segment (6 matching bases). The germline V gene sets CDR1 to MRHNA and CDR2 to SNTAGT. The CDR3 measures 16 amino acids from cysteine to phenylalanine. CDR3 DNA only is kept here, 48 bases in frame from base 1. V loses 5 bases, J loses 5 bases, and the germline ends lie 19 bases apart.